This T cell receptor (beta chain) was identified during a study of blood T cells in healthy people across ages. Donor samples were obtained from healthy Caucasian individuals from Russia, aged 6 to 90. Per individual sample, total RNA of at least 6 micrograms was extracted. The ends were cut back, 4 bases at V and 0 bases at J, with 15 bases in the middle. The CDR3 contains 15 residues. Germline assignment: CDR1 DFQATT and CDR2 SNEGSKA (reference sequence). For the second PCR, which ran for about 6 to 12 cycles, a sample-barcoded 5' primer and a J-beta primer mix were used. A template-switch adaptor with 12 random nucleotides tagged each cDNA molecule. Each CDR3 protein is one row after TCRdb ran MiXCR on the 5' RACE reads. Here the sample spans around 1.5 million distinct CDR3 sequences, roughly 40% being singletons.

The chain recombines TRBV20-1 with TRBJ1-1; perhaps TRBD1 as D (6 bases). Sequenced input: blood. This receptor was taken from a woman under 30 in good health. Written as DNA, the CDR3 is TGCAGTGCTACGGCTCCGGGACAAATGAACACTGAAGCTTTCTTT. Residues: CSATAPGQMNTEAFF.